A selection of T cell receptor beta chains follows, all from one sample in a study of blood T cells in healthy people across ages. A single record per CDR3 protein comes from TCRdb applying MiXCR to the 5' RACE reads. The sample has 1.5 million to 2 million distinct CDR3 sequences, 49% seen once. Sequenced input: blood. The receptors here all came from a woman aged 40 to 50 in good health. Both conserved end residues are part of each CDR3. Fields, in order: J gene, clone size, D gene, V gene, CDR3 protein, CDR3 DNA. A D gene is named only where the DNA matches it firmly. Size tells how often a clone was seen (once, few, many) or the class of an expanded clone, and some rows leave it out.

j_gene: TRBJ2-3; abundance: NA; d_gene: NA; v_gene: TRBV6-2/TRBV6-3; CDR3aa: CASSPSFYADTQYF; CDR3nt: TGTGCCAGCAGTCCCTCCTTTTATGCAGATACGCAGTATTTT
j_gene: TRBJ2-2; abundance: NA; d_gene: NA; v_gene: TRBV7-3; CDR3aa: CASSLSGHTGELFF; CDR3nt: TGTGCCAGCAGCTTATCGGGCCACACCGGGGAGCTGTTTTTT
j_gene: TRBJ2-4; abundance: NA; d_gene: NA; v_gene: TRBV20-1; CDR3aa: CSARGTAGLGIQYF; CDR3nt: TGCAGTGCTAGAGGGACAGCGGGATTGGGCATTCAGTACTTC
j_gene: TRBJ2-1; abundance: NA; d_gene: NA; v_gene: TRBV10-3; CDR3aa: CATRLEVNEQFF; CDR3nt: TGTGCCACCCGACTAGAGGTCAATGAGCAGTTCTTC
j_gene: TRBJ2-1; abundance: NA; d_gene: NA; v_gene: TRBV27; CDR3aa: CASSLEFGNEQFF; CDR3nt: TGTGCCAGCAGTTTAGAGTTCGGGAATGAGCAGTTCTTC
j_gene: TRBJ2-7; abundance: NA; d_gene: NA; v_gene: TRBV6-2/TRBV6-3; CDR3aa: CASGHSYEQYF; CDR3nt: TGTGCCTCAGGCCACTCCTACGAGCAGTACTTC
j_gene: TRBJ2-1; abundance: NA; d_gene: NA; v_gene: TRBV20-1; CDR3aa: CSAPTPGLAYNEQFF; CDR3nt: TGCAGTGCTCCTACACCGGGACTGGCCTACAATGAGCAGTTCTTC
j_gene: TRBJ1-1; abundance: once; d_gene: NA; v_gene: TRBV6-5; CDR3aa: CASSYSGWGEAFF; CDR3nt: TGTGCCAGCAGTTACTCTGGTTGGGGGGAAGCTTTCTTT
j_gene: TRBJ2-3; abundance: few; d_gene: NA; v_gene: TRBV7-9; CDR3aa: CASNPSLVTDTQYF; CDR3nt: TGTGCCAGCAACCCATCCCTAGTCACAGATACGCAGTATTTT
j_gene: TRBJ2-5; abundance: NA; d_gene: NA; v_gene: TRBV28; CDR3aa: CANSLTPGVGETQYF; CDR3nt: TGTGCCAACAGTTTAACCCCAGGGGTTGGAGAGACCCAGTACTTC
j_gene: TRBJ2-3; abundance: once; d_gene: TRBD2; v_gene: TRBV20-1; CDR3aa: CSARDSSGSETSTDTQYF; CDR3nt: TGCAGTGCTAGAGATTCGAGCGGGAGCGAGACTAGCACAGATACGCAGTATTTT
j_gene: TRBJ2-4; abundance: NA; d_gene: TRBD1; v_gene: TRBV12-3/TRBV12-4; CDR3aa: CASSPGQGILVQYF; CDR3nt: TGTGCCAGCAGTCCGGGACAGGGTATTTTGGTTCAGTACTTC
j_gene: TRBJ1-5; abundance: NA; d_gene: NA; v_gene: TRBV6-1; CDR3aa: CASSEMGNQPQHF; CDR3nt: TGTGCCAGCAGTGAAATGGGCAATCAGCCCCAGCATTTT
j_gene: TRBJ1-1; abundance: NA; d_gene: NA; v_gene: TRBV4-3; CDR3aa: CASSQDGQFNTEAFF; CDR3nt: TGCGCCAGCAGCCAAGATGGACAGTTCAACACTGAAGCTTTCTTT
j_gene: TRBJ1-5; abundance: once; d_gene: NA; v_gene: TRBV7-2; CDR3aa: CASSLVQYANQPQHF; CDR3nt: TGTGCCAGCAGCTTAGTCCAGTACGCTAATCAGCCCCAGCATTTT
j_gene: TRBJ1-5; abundance: NA; d_gene: TRBD1; v_gene: TRBV2; CDR3aa: CASMIDRARNQPQHF; CDR3nt: TGTGCCAGCATGATCGACAGGGCTCGTAATCAGCCCCAGCATTTT
j_gene: TRBJ2-3; abundance: NA; d_gene: NA; v_gene: TRBV29-1; CDR3aa: CSVEGTNTDTQYF; CDR3nt: TGCAGCGTTGAGGGGACAAACACAGATACGCAGTATTTT
j_gene: TRBJ2-3; abundance: NA; d_gene: TRBD2; v_gene: TRBV7-9; CDR3aa: CASVTSGGNSPNTQYF; CDR3nt: TGTGCCAGCGTAACTAGCGGGGGAAATTCCCCGAATACGCAGTATTTT
j_gene: TRBJ2-7; abundance: many; d_gene: NA; v_gene: TRBV20-1; CDR3aa: CSARPGHSYEQYF; CDR3nt: TGCAGTGCTAGACCCGGACACTCCTACGAGCAGTACTTC
j_gene: TRBJ2-7; abundance: once; d_gene: NA; v_gene: TRBV6-1; CDR3aa: CASSGARGAYEQYF; CDR3nt: TGTGCCAGCAGTGGAGCCAGGGGTGCCTACGAGCAGTACTTC
j_gene: TRBJ2-4; abundance: many; d_gene: NA; v_gene: TRBV5-1; CDR3aa: CASSLAGNPANIQYF; CDR3nt: TGCGCCAGCAGCTTGGCGGGGAACCCCGCCAACATTCAGTACTTC
j_gene: TRBJ1-5; abundance: NA; d_gene: NA; v_gene: TRBV4-3; CDR3aa: CASSQVRARGGQPQHF; CDR3nt: TGCGCCAGCAGCCAAGTCCGGGCCCGGGGGGGTCAGCCCCAGCATTTT
j_gene: TRBJ2-7; abundance: NA; d_gene: NA; v_gene: TRBV11-2; CDR3aa: CASKTSDVNYEQYF; CDR3nt: TGTGCCAGCAAAACTTCTGACGTCAACTACGAGCAGTACTTC
j_gene: TRBJ2-5; abundance: NA; d_gene: TRBD2; v_gene: TRBV7-2; CDR3aa: CASSRSLRGGPETQYF; CDR3nt: TGTGCCAGCAGCCGCAGTTTGCGGGGGGGCCCGGAGACCCAGTACTTC
j_gene: TRBJ1-2; abundance: few; d_gene: NA; v_gene: TRBV10-3; CDR3aa: CAIRPMSEYYQGYTF; CDR3nt: TGTGCCATCAGGCCGATGTCCGAATATTATCAGGGCTACACCTTC
j_gene: TRBJ2-1; abundance: NA; d_gene: NA; v_gene: TRBV19; CDR3aa: CASSIDDNEQFF; CDR3nt: TGTGCCAGTAGTATAGATGACAATGAGCAGTTCTTC
j_gene: TRBJ1-2; abundance: few; d_gene: NA; v_gene: TRBV6-5; CDR3aa: CASSYSSSLGYTF; CDR3nt: TGTGCCAGCAGTTACTCGAGTTCCCTGGGCTACACCTTC
j_gene: TRBJ1-5; abundance: few; d_gene: NA; v_gene: TRBV6-5; CDR3aa: CASSLKGHISNQPQHF; CDR3nt: TGTGCCAGCAGTTTGAAGGGACACATTAGCAATCAGCCCCAGCATTTT
j_gene: TRBJ1-6; abundance: NA; d_gene: NA; v_gene: TRBV20-1; CDR3aa: CSARAAVGNSPLHF; CDR3nt: TGCAGTGCTAGAGCCGCGGTGGGCAATTCACCCCTCCACTTT
j_gene: TRBJ1-2; abundance: NA; d_gene: NA; v_gene: TRBV20-1; CDR3aa: CSARDNRGPFNYGYTF; CDR3nt: TGCAGTGCTAGAGATAACCGCGGTCCCTTTAACTATGGCTACACCTTC
j_gene: TRBJ2-3; abundance: NA; d_gene: NA; v_gene: TRBV28; CDR3aa: CASTSDRYTDTQYF; CDR3nt: TGTGCCAGCACCTCGGACAGATATACAGATACGCAGTATTTT
j_gene: TRBJ2-3; abundance: NA; d_gene: TRBD2; v_gene: TRBV4-2; CDR3aa: CASSQESSGGATDTQYF; CDR3nt: TGTGCCAGCAGCCAAGAGTCTAGCGGGGGGGCTACAGATACGCAGTATTTT
j_gene: TRBJ2-1; abundance: NA; d_gene: TRBD2; v_gene: TRBV9; CDR3aa: CASSVTGTTLYGEQFF; CDR3nt: TGTGCCAGCAGCGTGACCGGGACTACCCTTTACGGTGAGCAGTTCTTC
j_gene: TRBJ2-3; abundance: NA; d_gene: TRBD2; v_gene: TRBV12-3/TRBV12-4; CDR3aa: CASSLIPLAGITDTQYF; CDR3nt: TGTGCCAGCAGTTTAATCCCCCTAGCGGGGATCACAGATACGCAGTATTTT
j_gene: TRBJ2-6; abundance: few; d_gene: NA; v_gene: TRBV9; CDR3aa: CASSTPGVGISGANVLTF; CDR3nt: TGTGCCAGCAGCACCCCAGGGGTTGGGATCTCTGGGGCCAACGTCCTGACTTTC
j_gene: TRBJ2-1; abundance: NA; d_gene: NA; v_gene: TRBV15; CDR3aa: CATSRDRSDVEQFF; CDR3nt: TGTGCCACCAGCAGAGACCGGTCAGACGTTGAGCAGTTCTTC
j_gene: TRBJ2-1; abundance: NA; d_gene: TRBD2; v_gene: TRBV7-3; CDR3aa: CASSSRLAGLYDEQFF; CDR3nt: TGTGCCAGCAGCTCCAGACTAGCGGGGCTATATGATGAGCAGTTCTTC
j_gene: TRBJ2-7; abundance: few; d_gene: TRBD1; v_gene: TRBV28; CDR3aa: CASSLRRDRLYEQYF; CDR3nt: TGTGCCAGCAGTTTACGTCGGGACAGGCTTTACGAGCAGTACTTC
j_gene: TRBJ2-1; abundance: few; d_gene: TRBD1; v_gene: TRBV4-3; CDR3aa: CASSEERQGYNEQFF; CDR3nt: TGCGCCAGCAGCGAGGAGAGACAGGGCTACAATGAGCAGTTCTTC
j_gene: TRBJ2-3; abundance: NA; d_gene: TRBD1; v_gene: TRBV4-2; CDR3aa: CASSQSDRDADTQYF; CDR3nt: TGTGCCAGCAGCCAATCGGACAGGGATGCAGATACGCAGTATTTT
j_gene: TRBJ1-6; abundance: few; d_gene: NA; v_gene: TRBV4-2; CDR3aa: CASSQDRAYNSPLHF; CDR3nt: TGTGCCAGCAGCCAAGACAGGGCCTATAATTCACCCCTCCACTTT
j_gene: TRBJ2-2; abundance: NA; d_gene: NA; v_gene: TRBV6-2/TRBV6-3; CDR3aa: CATSGVALYTGELFF; CDR3nt: TGTGCCACCTCGGGGGTGGCGTTGTACACCGGGGAGCTGTTTTTT
j_gene: TRBJ2-1; abundance: NA; d_gene: TRBD2; v_gene: TRBV9; CDR3aa: CASSVGGTSLSEQFF; CDR3nt: TGTGCCAGCAGCGTAGGGGGGACTAGCTTGAGTGAGCAGTTCTTC
j_gene: TRBJ1-4; abundance: NA; d_gene: NA; v_gene: TRBV4-2; CDR3aa: CASSHEQGGLFF; CDR3nt: TGTGCCAGCAGCCATGAACAGGGCGGACTGTTTTTT
j_gene: TRBJ1-1; abundance: NA; d_gene: TRBD1; v_gene: TRBV5-1; CDR3aa: CASSFGTVGRMNTEAFF; CDR3nt: TGCGCCAGCAGCTTTGGGACAGTGGGACGCATGAACACTGAAGCTTTCTTT
j_gene: TRBJ2-7; abundance: few; d_gene: NA; v_gene: TRBV28; CDR3aa: CASTSAGHRTYEQYF; CDR3nt: TGTGCCAGCACCTCCGCGGGACATCGTACCTACGAGCAGTACTTC
j_gene: TRBJ2-1; abundance: once; d_gene: NA; v_gene: TRBV9; CDR3aa: CASSPQVGTTYNEQFF; CDR3nt: TGTGCCAGCAGCCCCCAAGTCGGGACAACTTACAATGAGCAGTTCTTC
j_gene: TRBJ1-2; abundance: NA; d_gene: NA; v_gene: TRBV10-3; CDR3aa: CAISQGRSNYGYTF; CDR3nt: TGTGCCATCAGCCAGGGAAGATCTAACTATGGCTACACCTTC
j_gene: TRBJ2-1; abundance: few; d_gene: NA; v_gene: TRBV6-5; CDR3aa: CASRTTSSGAYNEQFF; CDR3nt: TGTGCCAGCAGAACTACTAGCTCGGGGGCCTACAATGAGCAGTTCTTC
j_gene: TRBJ2-5; abundance: NA; d_gene: NA; v_gene: TRBV29-1; CDR3aa: CSAQREETQYF; CDR3nt: TGCAGCGCTCAGAGGGAGGAGACCCAGTACTTC
j_gene: TRBJ1-5; abundance: NA; d_gene: NA; v_gene: TRBV6-1; CDR3aa: CASRGTLSYQPQHF; CDR3nt: TGTGCCAGCCGCGGGACGCTGTCTTATCAGCCCCAGCATTTT
j_gene: TRBJ2-1; abundance: NA; d_gene: TRBD2; v_gene: TRBV5-1; CDR3aa: CASILAGGSYNEQFF; CDR3nt: TGCGCCAGCATTCTAGCGGGGGGCTCCTACAATGAGCAGTTCTTC
j_gene: TRBJ2-1; abundance: NA; d_gene: NA; v_gene: TRBV28; CDR3aa: CASSLWGQGGMNEQFF; CDR3nt: TGTGCCAGCAGTTTATGGGGACAAGGAGGAATGAATGAGCAGTTCTTC
j_gene: TRBJ2-7; abundance: NA; d_gene: TRBD1; v_gene: TRBV27; CDR3aa: CASNKQGANEQYF; CDR3nt: TGTGCCAGCAATAAGCAGGGGGCGAACGAGCAGTACTTC
j_gene: TRBJ2-3; abundance: few; d_gene: NA; v_gene: TRBV4-2; CDR3aa: CASSQRFRGGSSTDTQYF; CDR3nt: TGTGCCAGCAGCCAACGGTTTCGCGGGGGCTCTAGCACAGATACGCAGTATTTT
j_gene: TRBJ2-7; abundance: many; d_gene: NA; v_gene: TRBV6-2/TRBV6-3; CDR3aa: CASSPGTSVYEQYF; CDR3nt: TGTGCCAGCAGTCCCGGGACATCGGTCTACGAGCAGTACTTC
j_gene: TRBJ1-6; abundance: NA; d_gene: NA; v_gene: TRBV6-5; CDR3aa: CASSYGRGRYNSPLHF; CDR3nt: TGTGCCAGCAGTTATGGAAGGGGACGCTATAATTCACCCCTCCACTTT
j_gene: TRBJ2-5; abundance: NA; d_gene: NA; v_gene: TRBV15; CDR3aa: CATSRDLGDQETQYF; CDR3nt: TGTGCCACCAGCAGAGATTTGGGGGACCAAGAGACCCAGTACTTC
j_gene: TRBJ2-7; abundance: NA; d_gene: TRBD1; v_gene: TRBV5-1; CDR3aa: CASSPEGQGEQYF; CDR3nt: TGCGCCAGCAGCCCAGAGGGACAGGGCGAGCAGTACTTC
j_gene: TRBJ2-7; abundance: NA; d_gene: NA; v_gene: TRBV9; CDR3aa: CASSVDPLAGLFDEQYF; CDR3nt: TGTGCCAGCAGCGTAGATCCCCTGGCAGGGTTGTTTGACGAGCAGTACTTC